The rows below give T cell receptor beta chains drawn from one sample of a study of identical twins. MiXCR, run by TCRdb on the 5' RACE reads, gives a single entry per CDR3 protein. The data show about 190,000 distinct CDR3 sequences, approximately 15% seen once. A further study also used this sample, focusing on T cells expressing NK-cell markers.

The sequencing sample was made of CD8+ T cells sorted from blood. Source of these receptors: a woman aged 18-29 years in good health. CDR3s include the opening cysteine and the closing phenylalanine or tryptophan. D genes are given only for firm matches. Rows may omit the clone size; those that give it use once, few, many or a size class.

J gene,clone size,V gene,D gene,CDR3 DNA,CDR3 protein
TRBJ2-7,NA,TRBV7-9,TRBD1,TGTGCCAGCAGCGAGGACAGGGACGAGCAGTACTTC,CASSEDRDEQYF
TRBJ2-5,few,TRBV3-1,NA,TGTGCCAGCAGCCAAGCCCCCCGTCACACTACAAACCAAGAGACCCAGTACTTC,CASSQAPRHTTNQETQYF
TRBJ2-3,NA,TRBV20-1,TRBD1,TGCAGTGCCGGGGACAGGGATGGCACAGATACGCAGTATTTT,CSAGDRDGTDTQYF
TRBJ2-1,few,TRBV7-2,TRBD2,TGTGCCAGCAGCTACCCGTGGCGGGAGGAGTTCTTC,CASSYPWREEFF
TRBJ2-5,NA,TRBV20-1,NA,TGCAGTGCTAGAGTGGCGGGTTGGGTGTCGCCGGGAAGGGCCCAGTACTTC,CSARVAGWVSPGRAQYF
TRBJ2-2,few,TRBV11-2,NA,TGTGCCAGCAGCTTCGGCATCGCGAACACCGGGGAGCTGTTTTTT,CASSFGIANTGELFF
TRBJ1-2,NA,TRBV12-3/TRBV12-4,NA,TGTGCCAGCAGTTTCCCATACACCTTC,CASSFPYTF
TRBJ1-2,NA,TRBV6-5,NA,TGTGCCAGCAGTTACTCCGGACAGTTTAATGGCTACACCTTC,CASSYSGQFNGYTF
TRBJ2-1,few,TRBV9,TRBD2,TGTGCCAGCCAGAAAGCTAGCGGGAGGGCTGAGCAGTTCTTC,CASQKASGRAEQFF
TRBJ1-5,NA,TRBV3-1,TRBD1,TGTGCCAGCAGCGGGACAGGGAATAGCAATCAGCCCCAGCATTTT,CASSGTGNSNQPQHF
TRBJ2-5,NA,TRBV12-3/TRBV12-4,TRBD2,TGTGCCAGCCAAGCCCGGGGGGGGGACGGGGAGACCCAGTACTTC,CASQARGGDGETQYF
TRBJ2-7,NA,TRBV20-1,TRBD2,TGCAGTGCTAGAGATCCCGGGACTAGCGGATACGAGCAGTACTTC,CSARDPGTSGYEQYF
TRBJ1-2,NA,TRBV7-9,NA,TGTGCCGGAAACTCCGGAGGTGGCTACACCTTC,CAGNSGGGYTF
TRBJ2-1,NA,TRBV6-5,NA,TGTGCCAGCAGTTACGCCAGTGAGCAGTTCTTC,CASSYASEQFF
TRBJ1-1,NA,TRBV3-1,TRBD1,TGTGCCAGCAGCGGCGGACAGGGGGCAACTGAAGCTTTCTTT,CASSGGQGATEAFF
TRBJ1-1,NA,TRBV7-8,NA,TGTGCCAGCAGCCCCCGCCGAGGGGGGTTCACTGAAGCTTTCTTT,CASSPRRGGFTEAFF
TRBJ1-2,few,TRBV3-1,NA,TGTGCCAGCAGCCAAGAAATGGGGGCCCCCTATGGCTACACCTTC,CASSQEMGAPYGYTF
TRBJ2-7,NA,TRBV9,NA,TGTGCCAGCAGCGTGCGCGGGGAGAGCTCCTACGAGCAGTACTTC,CASSVRGESSYEQYF
TRBJ2-5,few,TRBV15,TRBD2,TGTGCCACCAGCCTACGGGGGGGGGGGATTCAAGAGACCCAGTACTTC,CATSLRGGGIQETQYF
TRBJ2-1,NA,TRBV5-1,TRBD2,TGCGCCAGCAGCTCGGGACTAGCGGGATCTAACTACAATGAGCAGTTCTTC,CASSSGLAGSNYNEQFF
TRBJ2-1,few,TRBV27,TRBD2,TGTGCCAGCAGTCGAATCAGGGAGGGTTCCTACAATGAGCAGTTCTTC,CASSRIREGSYNEQFF
TRBJ2-1,many,TRBV6-2/TRBV6-3,NA,TGTGCCAGCACCGATTCGGACGGAGTCTCCTACAATGAGCAGTTCTTC,CASTDSDGVSYNEQFF
TRBJ2-7,few,TRBV7-9,NA,TGTGCCAGCAGCCCAACATCCATTACGATGGAGCAGTACTTC,CASSPTSITMEQYF
TRBJ2-4,few,TRBV29-1,TRBD2,TGCAGCGTTGACCCCGGGACTAGCGGGGTTAACATTCAGTACTTC,CSVDPGTSGVNIQYF
TRBJ1-2,few,TRBV3-1,NA,TGTGCCAGCAGCCAAGATAAGGGGCGGAATGGCTACACCTTC,CASSQDKGRNGYTF
TRBJ1-2,NA,TRBV5-6,NA,TGTGCCAGCAGCTTGGGGTCGACCTTCGATGGCTACACCTTC,CASSLGSTFDGYTF
TRBJ2-3,few,TRBV9,TRBD2,TGTGCCAGCAGCGCATCTAGCGGGGGATTAGCAGATACGCAGTATTTT,CASSASSGGLADTQYF
TRBJ2-5,NA,TRBV27,NA,TGTGCCAGCAGTTTAGGGAAACCCGTCCAACAGACCCAGTACTTC,CASSLGKPVQQTQYF
TRBJ2-1,NA,TRBV29-1,NA,TGCAGCGTTGTGACAGGTACATACAATGAGCAGTTCTTC,CSVVTGTYNEQFF
TRBJ2-1,few,TRBV3-1,NA,TGTGCCAGCAGCCAAGATAGTGGGCAGTACAATGAGCAGTTCTTC,CASSQDSGQYNEQFF
TRBJ2-3,few,TRBV7-9,NA,TGTGCCAGCAGCTGGGGACTCGACCCCACAGATACGCAGTATTTT,CASSWGLDPTDTQYF
TRBJ2-1,NA,TRBV7-9,TRBD2,TGTGCCAGCAGCCCCAAGACTAGCAGCGCCCACAATGAGCAGTTCTTC,CASSPKTSSAHNEQFF
TRBJ2-5,few,TRBV21-1,NA,TGTGCCAGCAGCTTTCTCGGGACTAGCGGGAGAGAGACCCAGTACTTC,CASSFLGTSGRETQYF
TRBJ2-3,NA,TRBV9,NA,TGTGCCAGCAGCACACGCAGGGGAGATACGCAGTATTTT,CASSTRRGDTQYF
TRBJ2-5,few,TRBV4-3,TRBD2,TGCGCCAGCGGAACTAGCGGGGGGGAAGAGACCCAGTACTTC,CASGTSGGEETQYF
TRBJ2-3,NA,TRBV5-6,TRBD1,TGTGCCAGCAGCCCTTCTCCAGGGGACAGGGAGATAGATACGCAGTATTTT,CASSPSPGDREIDTQYF
TRBJ1-1,NA,TRBV10-3,NA,TGTGCCATCACTCTTTCCGGAAACACTGAAGCTTTCTTT,CAITLSGNTEAFF
TRBJ2-7,few,TRBV5-6,NA,TGTGCCAGCAGCTTGGGGACAGACTCCTGGGAGCAGTACTTC,CASSLGTDSWEQYF
TRBJ1-2,NA,TRBV4-3,NA,TGCGCCAGCAGCCAAGATATGACAGCTGGTAACTATGGCTACACCTTC,CASSQDMTAGNYGYTF
TRBJ2-5,few,TRBV7-9,NA,TGTGCCAGCAGCCTAAAGACTAGAGCGGAGACCCAGTACTTC,CASSLKTRAETQYF
TRBJ1-1,NA,TRBV10-3,TRBD1,TGTGCCACCATCGGGACAGGCGATTATAATAGGAACACTGAAGCTTTCTTT,CATIGTGDYNRNTEAFF
TRBJ2-7,many,TRBV3-1,NA,TGTGCCAGCAGCCTGGGACTTCACTACGAGCAGTACTTC,CASSLGLHYEQYF
TRBJ2-3,few,TRBV10-1,NA,TGCGCCAGCAGTGAGGGTAGCACAGATACGCAGTATTTT,CASSEGSTDTQYF
TRBJ1-2,few,TRBV7-9,NA,TGTGCCAGCAGCTTAGCAATTCAAACAGGTGGAAATGGCTACACCTTC,CASSLAIQTGGNGYTF
TRBJ2-7,NA,TRBV4-1,NA,TGCGCCAGCAGCCTAAACCGGGAGAATTTGGGCGAGCAGTACTTC,CASSLNRENLGEQYF
TRBJ2-7,NA,TRBV18,TRBD2,TGTGCCAGCTCACCCCTAGCGGTGCGGGATGAGCAGTACTTC,CASSPLAVRDEQYF
TRBJ1-5,NA,TRBV2,NA,TGTGCCAGCAGTGAAAGGGGACAAAAGGTTGATCAGCCCCAGCATTTT,CASSERGQKVDQPQHF
TRBJ2-2,NA,TRBV25-1,TRBD2,TGTGCCAGCAGTGCTACTAGCGGTCCCTTTGCCGGGGAGCTGTTTTTT,CASSATSGPFAGELFF
TRBJ2-1,few,TRBV4-1,TRBD2,TGCGCCAGCAGCCAGCGGCGGGGGGACAATGAGCAGTTCTTC,CASSQRRGDNEQFF
TRBJ1-5,few,TRBV6-5,NA,TGTGCCAGCAGTTACTCGAGCGGCCAGCCCCAGCATTTT,CASSYSSGQPQHF
TRBJ2-2,NA,TRBV7-9,NA,TGTGCCAGCAGCTCCGAAGGGAGACTGAACACCGGGGAGCTGTTTTTT,CASSSEGRLNTGELFF
TRBJ1-2,few,TRBV12-3/TRBV12-4,NA,TGTGCCAGCAGCTTCCTGACAAGCTATGGCTACACCTTC,CASSFLTSYGYTF
TRBJ1-1,few,TRBV20-1,NA,TGCAGTGCTAGCAAGGAGAACACTGAAGCTTTCTTT,CSASKENTEAFF
TRBJ2-3,few,TRBV7-2,NA,TGTGCCAGCACCCCTCTCGGCCTCCTGGGGGATACGCAGTATTTT,CASTPLGLLGDTQYF
TRBJ2-1,few,TRBV4-2,TRBD2,TGTGCCAGCAGCCAAGAAACACTAGCGGGGCCAAGTGACAATGAGCAGTTCTTC,CASSQETLAGPSDNEQFF
TRBJ1-1,NA,TRBV9,NA,TGTGCCAGCAGCCCGCCCGCAGTCCAGGAAGCTTTCTTT,CASSPPAVQEAFF